This passage covers 31 T cell receptor beta chains from one sample sequenced in a study of blood T cell repertoires in COVID-19. Some clones are missing from TCRdb's copy, which holds only in-frame ones; the method was immunoSEQ multiplex PCR. The repertoire holds under 30,000 clones, 70% to 90% seen once, with about a tenth in the top ten. The specimen was peripheral blood. The receptor source for this set is a human donor in a cohort sampled during active COVID-19.

This chain connects TRBV4-2 to TRBJ2-5, with 8 bases identical to TRBD2. The length of the CDR3 is 17 residues. V was pared by 0 bases and J by 5 bases, with 11 bases of the junction left unmatched. Germline values: CDR1 LGHNA, CDR2 YNFKEQ. The CDR3 coding sequence is TGTGCCAGCAGCCAAGAATCAGCGGGAGTCGTAGGGGAGACCCAGTACTTC. This codes for CASSQESAGVVGETQYF.

The J gene is TRBJ2-1, the V gene TRBV19, with 12 bases that match TRBD2. This CDR3 region has 15 residues. CDR1 and CDR2 (germline): LNHDA, SQIVND (reference sequence). After removal of 6 bases from V and 8 bases from J, the junction contained 8 bases not matched to a gene. CDR3 in DNA: TGTGCCAGTAGGCGACTAGCGGGGGTTATCGATGAGCAGTTCTTC. Translated, it gives CASRRLAGVIDEQFF.

The rearrangement joins TRBV5-5 to TRBJ1-1; maybe TRBD1 (6 bases). Trimming cost V 2 bases and J 7 bases, with 18 bases left between them. CDR3 length: 15 amino acids. The germline V gene encodes CDR1 SGHKS and CDR2 YYEKEE (reference sequence). As DNA, the CDR3 is TGTGCCAGCAGCTTCGACCCGGGACAAGCAAATGAAGCTTTCTTT. Protein sequence: CASSFDPGQANEAFF.

This chain uses TRBV30 with TRBJ1-1, with D maybe TRBD1 (5 bases). The V gene lost 2 bases and the J gene lost 7 bases, with 11 bases spanning the gap. Per the germline V gene, CDR1 is GTSNPN and CDR2 is SVGIG (reference sequence). This CDR3 region has 12 residues. CDR3 loop: CAWSTGGFEAFF. The CDR3 DNA reads as TGTGCCTGGAGTACGGGGGGGTTTGAAGCTTTCTTT.

In its sample, this clone was seen a few times. The chain recombines TRBV10-1 with TRBJ2-2, with 10 bases identical to TRBD1. The germline V gene has CDR1 WNHNN and CDR2 SYGVQD (reference sequence). V shed 2 bases and J 6 bases; nucleotides not matched to a gene: 9. The CDR3 length is 17 residues. CDR3 DNA sequence: TGCGCCAGCAGTGAGGCGACAGGGGGCCCTACCGCCGGGGAGCTGTTTTTT. The encoded protein is CASSEATGGPTAGELFF.

The chain has TRBV9 and TRBJ2-7; TRBD2 agrees at 8 bases. With 0 bases clipped from V and 5 bases from J, the junction kept 7 bases outside the gene matches. The CDR3 has 15 amino acids. The germline V gene has CDR1 SGDLS and CDR2 YYNGEE. CDR3 in amino acids: CASSVAGGAGNEQYF. CDR3 nucleotides: TGTGCCAGCAGCGTAGCGGGGGGGGCAGGTAACGAGCAGTACTTC.

The chain carries TRBV10-3 and TRBJ1-2; 11 bases match TRBD1. The V segment lost 7 bases and the J segment 6 bases; nucleotides outside the gene matches: 4. The V gene's germline CDR1 is ENHRY and CDR2 SYGVKD. CDR3 length equals 13 residues. Written as DNA, the CDR3 is TGTGCCATCAAGGGACAGGGGGACGATGGCTACACCTTC. Residues: CAIKGQGDDGYTF.

The chain links TRBV18 to TRBJ2-1, with 12 bases lining up with TRBD2. With 6 bases clipped from V and 8 bases from J, the junction kept 8 bases outside the gene matches. Germline values: CDR1 KGHSH, CDR2 LQKENI. The CDR3 loop spans 15 amino acids. CDR3 bases: TGTGCCAGCTCGCTCCCTAGCGGGGGGGCCCATGAGCAGTTCTTC. It yields the protein CASSLPSGGAHEQFF.

The chain recombines TRBV11-1 with TRBJ2-3; 8 bases agree with TRBD2. Germline trimming cut 4 bases from V and 6 bases from J; bases unmatched to any gene: 3. The CDR3 spans 13 residues. Germline CDR1 SGHAT, CDR2 FQDESV (reference sequence). In DNA form, the CDR3 reads TGTGCCAGCAGCTGGGTAGCGGGGGATACGCAGTATTTT. Encoded protein: CASSWVAGDTQYF.

The rearrangement uses TRBV19 and TRBJ2-5; TRBD2 agrees at 10 bases. Germline V gene lookup returns CDR1 LNHDA and CDR2 SQIVND (reference sequence). The ends lost 4 bases at V and 4 bases at J; junction bases unmatched: 9. The CDR3 is 16 residues long. The CDR3 DNA is TGTGCCAGTAGTACCCAGGGGGCTAGCGGGGGAGAGACCCAGTACTTC. Residues: CASSTQGASGGETQYF.

This clone is judged medium-sized. Distinct nucleotide sequences in the sample also encode this CDR3. The J gene is TRBJ1-6, the V gene TRBV6-1; the match to TRBD1 covers 7 bases. J lost 5 bases, V lost 3 bases, and 4 bases had no gene match. Germline lookup yields CDR1 MNHNS and CDR2 SASEGT. The CDR3 extends over 15 amino acids. The CDR3: CASSEPGQNNSPLHF. The DNA for the CDR3 is TGTGCCAGCAGTGAGCCGGGACAGAATAATTCACCCCTCCACTTT.

This clone turned up a few times. The chain carries TRBV6-2 or TRBV6-3 and TRBJ2-1; 10 bases line up with TRBD2. V lost 5 bases and J lost 7; bases outside the gene matches: 8. CDR3 size: 15 residues. The germline V gene has CDR1 MNHEY and CDR2 SVGEGT. The DNA for the CDR3 is TGTGCCAGCAGTGGAGCGGGAGGGCCTAGAAATGAGCAGTTCTTC. Translation: CASSGAGGPRNEQFF.

This clone was counted between two and nine times. The rearrangement joins TRBV6-5 to TRBJ1-5; tentatively, D is TRBD1 (5 bases). Germline lookup yields CDR1 MNHEY and CDR2 SVGAGI. The ends were cut back, 6 bases at V and 1 base at J, with 13 bases in the middle. The CDR3 has 15 residues. CDR3 sequence: CASSPLGGSNQPQHF. The CDR3 coding sequence is TGTGCCAGCAGCCCACTGGGGGGGAGCAATCAGCCCCAGCATTTT.

This clone came up a few times. The genes are TRBV6-1 and TRBJ1-1, with D tentatively TRBD1 (5 bases). The V gene's germline CDR1 is MNHNS and CDR2 SASEGT. The CDR3 has 16 residues. Between the trimmed V and J ends, which lost 2 bases and 0 bases, there was a span of 13 bases. In nucleotides, the CDR3 is TGTGCCAGCAGTGAATGGGGGGAAAACATGAACACTGAAGCTTTCTTT. It codes for CASSEWGENMNTEAFF.

The V call is TRBV3-1 (or the pseudogene TRBV3-2), the J call TRBJ1-2; TRBD1 might be the D (6 bases). The CDR3 consists of 15 residues. The V gene lost 1 base and the J gene lost 1 base, with 10 bases spanning the gap. The germline V gene encodes CDR1 LGHDT and CDR2 YNNKEL (reference sequence). CDR3 sequence reads: CASSQGQAHNYGYTF. Here the CDR3 DNA reads TGTGCCAGCAGCCAAGGACAGGCCCATAACTATGGCTACACCTTC.

V is TRBV6-5 and J is TRBJ1-2; no reliable D call. CDR1 MNHEY and CDR2 SVGAGI come from the germline V gene. V was pared by 4 bases and J by 8 bases, with 11 bases between. The CDR3 has 12 residues. This CDR3 reads CASSSLAAGYTF. The CDR3 DNA sequence: TGTGCCAGCAGTTCTCTTGCGGCCGGCTACACCTTC.

The V and J genes are TRBV19 and TRBJ1-4, with TRBD1 as a possible D gene (5 bases). From germline, CDR1 is LNHDA and CDR2 SQIVND (reference sequence). CDR3 size: 13 residues. Trimming shortened V by 5 bases and J by 7 bases, and 11 bases separated the two germline ends. The CDR3 loop is CASSVGPLEKLFF. The CDR3 nucleotides read TGTGCCAGTAGTGTGGGGCCTCTTGAAAAACTGTTTTTT.

This chain joins TRBV19 and TRBJ1-6; possibly TRBD1 for D (6 bases). V gave up 6 bases and J gave up 1 base, with 10 bases separating them. CDR3 length: 15 amino acids. Germline V CDR1 and CDR2: LNHDA, SQIVND (reference sequence). CDR3 loop: CASRQQGSYNSPLHF. DNA for the CDR3: TGTGCCAGTAGGCAACAGGGATCCTATAATTCACCCCTCCACTTT.

The chain joins TRBV6-2 or TRBV6-3 to TRBJ2-1; no definite D call. Germline V gene data show CDR1 as MNHEY and CDR2 as SVGEGT. The CDR3 sequence is 14 residues long. V was cut by 4 bases and J by 10 bases, with 17 bases left in between. The CDR3 coding sequence is TGTGCCAGCAGTTTTGTCGGAGTTGGTGGGGAGCAGTTCTTC. Translation: CASSFVGVGGEQFF.

This sequence joins TRBV19 and TRBJ1-2; D perhaps matches TRBD1 (5 bases). The CDR3 spans 14 residues. Germline assignment: CDR1 LNHDA and CDR2 SQIVND (reference sequence). Deletions cut 7 bases from V and 4 bases from J, with 16 bases between. The CDR3 bases are TGTGCCAGTACTAGTGGGGAAGGGGTCTATGGCTACACCTTC. It yields the protein CASTSGEGVYGYTF.

V and J are TRBV2 and TRBJ2-7, with 7 bases identical to TRBD1. CDR1 and CDR2 (germline): SNHLY, FYNNEI. The CDR3 extends over 12 amino acids. The V gene end was trimmed by 7 bases and the J gene end by 3 bases; junction bases not matched to a gene: 3. CDR3 region: CASTRQGYEQYF. The CDR3 nucleotides read TGTGCCAGCACACGACAGGGCTACGAGCAGTACTTC.

The chain combines TRBV5-6 with TRBJ2-7; D uncertain. V lost 1 base and J lost 9, with 14 bases in between. This CDR3 is built from 13 residues. Germline values: CDR1 SGHDT, CDR2 YYEEEE. CDR3 sequence: CASSLIGDLGQYF. As DNA, the CDR3 is TGTGCCAGCAGCTTGATCGGAGACTTAGGGCAGTACTTC.

The rearrangement uses TRBV4-1 and TRBJ2-7; D may be TRBD2 (5 bases). The CDR3 totals 13 residues. V lost 4 bases and J 0 bases, leaving 7 bases between the germline ends. Germline V gives CDR1 MGHRA, CDR2 YSYEKL. The CDR3 region has the DNA TGCGCCAGCAGCCCCGGGATCTCCTACGAGCAGTACTTC. This translates into CASSPGISYEQYF.

The sample holds one count of this clone. The chain employs TRBV3-1 (or the pseudogene TRBV3-2) and TRBJ2-3; D is possibly TRBD1 (5 bases). The CDR3 extends over 13 amino acids. CDR1 LGHDT and CDR2 YNNKEL come from the germline V gene (reference sequence). V shed 6 bases and J shed 6 bases, with 13 bases lying between them. The CDR3 nucleotides are TGTGCCAGCAGTCGACAAGGGGATGATACGCAGTATTTT. Translating gives CASSRQGDDTQYF.

The J gene is TRBJ1-2, the V gene TRBV6-4; TRBD1 matches 9 bases. Germline V gene sequence: CDR1 MRHNA, CDR2 SNTAGT. The V gene end was trimmed by 6 bases and the J gene end by 7 bases; junction bases not matched to a gene: 9. The CDR3 sequence is 14 residues long. CDR3 amino acids: CASSVGQGLGGYTF. The CDR3 coding sequence is TGTGCCAGCAGCGTGGGACAGGGTTTGGGTGGCTACACCTTC.

The chain recombines TRBV19 with TRBJ2-1, with 7 bases that match TRBD1. The CDR3 sequence is 15 residues long. In germline, CDR1 is LNHDA, CDR2 SQIVND (reference sequence). V trimming: 6 bases; J trimming: 1 base; junction bases outside the gene matches: 6. Written as DNA, the CDR3 is TGTGCCAGTAGCCCCATACAGGGGTCCTACAATGAGCAGTTCTTC. Translation gives CASSPIQGSYNEQFF.

This clone has just a few counts. The CDR3 loop reads CASSQTEVNSPLHF. In DNA, the CDR3 is TGTGCCAGCAGCCAAACGGAGGTGAATTCACCCCTCCACTTT. V is TRBV7-9 and J is TRBJ1-6; no firm D call. V lost 5 bases to trimming and J lost 7 bases, with 12 bases between them. CDR1 is SEHNR, CDR2 FQNEAQ, per germline (reference sequence). The CDR3 loop spans 14 amino acids. The whole variable domain, filled in from reference TRBV7-9 and TRBJ1-6, reads DTGVSQNPRHKITKRGQNVTFRCDPISEHNRLYWYRQTLGQGPEFLTYFQNEAQLEKSRLLSDRFSAERPKGSFSTLEIQRTEQGDSAMYLCASSQTEVNSPLHFGNGTRLTVT.

The table lists this clone with a count of one. The chain has TRBV19 and TRBJ1-5; D is uncertain. Trimming pared 5 bases from V and 3 bases from J, leaving 17 bases between. Germline CDR1 is LNHDA and CDR2 is SQIVND (reference sequence). The CDR3 contains 16 residues. In DNA form, the CDR3 reads TGTGCCAGTAGTCCAGGTGCCAGGCTCCCCAATCAGCCCCAGCATTTT. The encoded protein is CASSPGARLPNQPQHF.

This clone has a single count. The chain employs TRBV7-4 and TRBJ2-1; TRBD1 agrees at 10 bases. The CDR3 loop spans 17 amino acids. Germline CDR1 is SGHVT and CDR2 is SQSDAQ. Trimming removed 9 bases from V and 0 bases from J; junction bases left unmatched: 11. The CDR3 spells CARDGQGELSSYNEQFF. CDR3 nucleotides: TGTGCCAGGGACGGACAGGGGGAATTGAGCTCCTACAATGAGCAGTTCTTC.

The chain has TRBV29-1 and TRBJ1-1; a possible D gene is TRBD1 (6 bases). In germline, CDR1 is SQVTM, CDR2 ANQGSEA. V lost 6 bases to trimming and J lost 1 base, with 18 bases between them. CDR3 length: 15 amino acids. In DNA, the CDR3 is TGCAGCGTCCCCACGGGGGGCGGGTGGAACACTGAAGCTTTCTTT. Amino acid sequence: CSVPTGGGWNTEAFF.

This chain connects TRBV5-6 to TRBJ2-5; a possible D gene is TRBD2 (5 bases). The CDR3 has 16 residues. Germline CDR1 SGHDT, CDR2 YYEEEE. The V end lost 2 bases, the J end lost 4 bases, and 18 bases lay between the germline ends. The DNA of the CDR3 is TGTGCCAGCAGCTTACTAGTCGGAGGAAAAATAGAGACCCAGTACTTC. Its protein product is CASSLLVGGKIETQYF.